The 24 T cell receptor beta chains below were found in one sample sequenced in a study of blood T cell repertoires in COVID-19. The table came from immunoSEQ multiplex PCR; TCRdb's copy has only in-frame clones and leaves some out. The table records a few hundred thousand clones, less than 90% of them present only once. The sample consisted of peripheral blood. The origin of the receptors is a woman between 40 and 50 years old who had recovered from COVID-19.

This clone appeared once. The chain uses TRBV3-1 (or the pseudogene TRBV3-2) and TRBJ1-1, with D possibly TRBD1 on 6 matching bases. Trimming removed 1 base at V and 7 bases at J, with 7 bases between. Germline V gives CDR1 LGHDT, CDR2 YNNKEL (reference sequence). The CDR3 totals 12 residues. CDR3 residues: CASSQGTVEAFF. For the CDR3, the DNA is TGTGCCAGCAGCCAAGGGACAGTTGAAGCTTTCTTT.

The chain recombines TRBV5-1 with TRBJ1-2, with D maybe TRBD1 (5 bases). The CDR3 length is 12 residues. Between the trimmed V and J ends, which lost 4 bases and 6 bases, there was a span of 10 bases. Germline CDR1 SGHRS, CDR2 YFSETQ. CDR3: CASSPRGDGYTF. The CDR3 bases are TGCGCCAGCAGCCCTCGGGGGGATGGCTACACCTTC.

This chain connects TRBV27 to TRBJ2-7, with D perhaps matching TRBD1 (6 bases). Germline lookup yields CDR1 MNHEY and CDR2 SMNVEV (reference sequence). The CDR3 runs to 13 residues. V lost 3 bases and J lost 7, with 13 bases in between. CDR3 region: CASSFGQPREQYF. CDR3 in DNA: TGTGCCAGCAGTTTTGGACAGCCTCGGGAGCAGTACTTC.

The chain joins TRBV12-3 or TRBV12-4 to TRBJ1-1, with a tentative D call TRBD1 (5 bases). The CDR3 has 12 residues. V was trimmed by 6 bases and J by 5 bases, leaving 10 bases between them. The DNA for the CDR3 is TGTGCCAGCAGACGTAGGGGAACTGAAGCTTTCTTT. Encoded protein: CASRRRGTEAFF.

The chain has TRBV6-5 and TRBJ2-7; 8 bases are shared with TRBD1. The CDR3 covers 15 residues. Germline assignment: CDR1 MNHEY and CDR2 SVGAGI. J was trimmed by 7 bases and V by 4 bases; bases with no gene match: 12. The CDR3 here is CASSSHRGSPEEQYF. The CDR3 DNA sequence: TGTGCCAGCAGTTCCCACAGGGGGAGCCCCGAGGAGCAGTACTTC.

J is TRBJ1-6 and V is TRBV5-1, with D possibly TRBD1 on 6 matching bases. Trimming pared 4 bases from V and 5 bases from J, leaving 13 bases between. From germline, CDR1 is SGHRS and CDR2 YFSETQ. This CDR3 has 15 residues. The CDR3 loop is CASSLGQTNNSPLHF. In DNA, the CDR3 is TGCGCCAGCAGCCTCGGACAGACCAATAATTCACCCCTCCACTTT. The variable domain in full, completed from reference TRBV5-1 and TRBJ1-6, reads KAGVTQTPRYLIKTRGQQVTLSCSPISGHRSVSWYQQTPGQGLQFLFEYFSETQRNKGNFPGRFSGRQFSNSRSEMNVSTLELGDSALYLCASSLGQTNNSPLHFGNGTRLTVT.

This chain uses TRBV6-1 with TRBJ1-5; the D gene is possibly TRBD1 (6 bases). The CDR3 extends over 17 amino acids. V lost 2 bases, J lost 3 bases, and 17 bases lay in between. In germline, CDR1 is MNHNS, CDR2 SASEGT. This CDR3 reads CASSERRTVRSNQPQHF. CDR3 DNA: TGTGCCAGCAGTGAAAGAAGGACAGTACGGTCCAATCAGCCCCAGCATTTT.

This rearrangement joins TRBV18 to TRBJ2-5; no clear D gene. The CDR3 runs 12 residues. Germline CDR1 and CDR2: KGHSH and LQKENI. V was pared by 4 bases and J by 5 bases, with 8 bases between. CDR3 sequence: CASSRVLETQYF. CDR3 DNA sequence: TGTGCCAGCTCACGAGTGTTGGAGACCCAGTACTTC.

The chain recombines TRBV9 with TRBJ2-1; a possible D gene is TRBD1 (6 bases). The germline gives CDR1 SGDLS, CDR2 YYNGEE. The CDR3 has 15 residues. Trimming cost V 4 bases and J 3 bases, with 14 bases left between them. The CDR3 loop reads CASSLSGGLYNEQFF. DNA for the CDR3: TGTGCCAGCAGCCTAAGTGGGGGCCTCTACAATGAGCAGTTCTTC.

The chain carries TRBV11-3 and TRBJ2-7; 9 bases align to TRBD2. Germline CDR1 reads SGHNT; CDR2 reads YENEEA. V shed 2 bases, J shed 2 bases, and the junction held 10 bases outside the gene matches. This CDR3 contains 17 residues. DNA of the CDR3: TGTGCCAGCAGCTTAAGAGTGAGCGGGGGGTCTACCTACGAGCAGTACTTC. Protein: CASSLRVSGGSTYEQYF.

The rearrangement uses TRBV7-9 and TRBJ2-7; TRBD1 aligns across 8 bases. The CDR3 covers 14 residues. V lost 3 bases to trimming and J lost 3 bases; unmatched junction nucleotides: 4. CDR1 and CDR2 from the germline V gene are SEHNR and FQNEAQ (reference sequence). CDR3 sequence: CASSFPGGLYEQYF. CDR3 in DNA: TGTGCCAGCAGCTTTCCAGGGGGCCTCTACGAGCAGTACTTC.

The V call is TRBV28, the J call TRBJ2-7, with a possible D match to TRBD1 (6 bases). Germline V gene sequence: CDR1 MDHEN, CDR2 SYDVKM. The CDR3 loop spans 14 amino acids. Trimming left V 6 bases short and J 3 bases short, with 15 bases between. The CDR3: CASRVGDTNYEQYF. The CDR3 DNA is TGTGCCAGCAGAGTCGGGGACACAAACTACGAGCAGTACTTC.

This clone was seen a handful of times. The identical CDR3 is also encoded by other nucleotide sequences in the sample. The chain has TRBV5-4 and TRBJ2-5; 10 bases map to TRBD1. Germline V CDR1 and CDR2: SGHNT, YYREEE (reference sequence). The CDR3 extends over 14 amino acids. With 4 bases clipped from V and 5 bases from J, the junction kept 5 bases outside the gene matches. The CDR3 loop reads CASSRTGGGETQYF. The CDR3 DNA reads TGTGCCAGCAGCAGGACAGGGGGTGGGGAGACCCAGTACTTC.

The chain combines TRBV30 with TRBJ2-2; D is unresolved. Trimming took off 7 bases at V and 7 bases at J, with 16 bases between the two ends. Germline V gives CDR1 GTSNPN, CDR2 SVGIG (reference sequence). The CDR3 length is 13 residues. The CDR3 spells CALQSSGGGELFF. The CDR3 region has the DNA TGTGCCTTGCAGTCCTCTGGTGGCGGGGAGCTGTTTTTT.

The chain is built from TRBV7-2 and TRBJ2-7; D may be TRBD1 (6 bases). Looked up from germline, CDR1 is SGHTA and CDR2 is FQGNSA. The V gene lost 3 bases and the J gene lost 0 bases, with 9 bases spanning the gap. The CDR3 is 14 residues long. In DNA, the CDR3 is TGTGCCAGCAGCTTTGACAGGAGCTCCTACGAGCAGTACTTC. This gives the protein CASSFDRSSYEQYF.

This clone was recorded a few times. The chain links TRBV29-1 to TRBJ1-5, with TRBD1 identical over 11 bases. This CDR3 has 13 amino acids. Germline CDR1 is SQVTM and CDR2 is ANQGSEA. Germline trimming cut 6 bases from V and 4 bases from J; bases unmatched to any gene: 2. DNA of the CDR3: TGCAGCGTGGGGACAGGGGGTAATCAGCCCCAGCATTTT. It translates to CSVGTGGNQPQHF.

V usage is TRBV7-9 and J usage is TRBJ2-3, with TRBD1 matching 10 bases. This CDR3 has 17 amino acids. Trimming removed 0 bases from V and 5 bases from J; junction bases left unmatched: 8. CDR1 SEHNR and CDR2 FQNEAQ come from the germline V gene (reference sequence). The CDR3 sequence: CASSLAAGTGAGDTQYF. DNA of the CDR3: TGTGCCAGCAGCTTAGCTGCCGGGACAGGGGCTGGAGATACGCAGTATTTT.

The chain is built from TRBV19 and TRBJ2-1; possibly TRBD2 for D (5 bases). The CDR3 covers 14 residues. The V and J ends lost 5 bases and 3 bases respectively, with 11 bases between them. Germline-derived CDR1 and CDR2 are LNHDA and SQIVND (reference sequence). The CDR3 bases are TGTGCCAGTAGTGCCGGACTGGGCTACAATGAGCAGTTCTTC. Protein: CASSAGLGYNEQFF.

The rearrangement uses TRBV6-8 and TRBJ1-4; maybe TRBD1 (5 bases). This CDR3 is built from 19 residues. With 5 bases removed from V and 0 bases from J, the gap between germline ends came to 22 bases. The germline V gene encodes CDR1 MNHGY and CDR2 SAAAGT. CDR3 DNA sequence: TGTGCCAGCAGTCCGGCCCAGACAGAAGAAGGGGCAACTAATGAAAAACTGTTTTTT. This codes for CASSPAQTEEGATNEKLFF.

The CDR3 DNA reads TGTGCCAGCAGCCGACAGGGCAATTCACCCCTCCACTTT. Translation: CASSRQGNSPLHF. V and J are TRBV3-1 (or the pseudogene TRBV3-2) and TRBJ1-6; 7 bases are a match to TRBD1. Per the germline V gene, CDR1 is LGHDT and CDR2 is YNNKEL (reference sequence). The CDR3 covers 13 residues. V shed 4 bases and J 7 bases; nucleotides not matched to a gene: 1.

This clone was observed a few times. V usage is TRBV4-1 and J usage is TRBJ1-1; D perhaps matches TRBD1 (6 bases). This CDR3 region has 16 residues. V was trimmed by 1 base and J by 2 bases, leaving 14 bases between them. Germline CDR1 and CDR2: MGHRA and YSYEKL. CDR3 sequence (DNA): TGCGCCAGCAGCCAAGCCACAGGGTCCGGCAACACTGAAGCTTTCTTT. Its translation is CASSQATGSGNTEAFF.

This rearrangement joins TRBV2 to TRBJ1-1; D perhaps matches TRBD1 (5 bases). Germline loops: CDR1 SNHLY, CDR2 FYNNEI. The CDR3 is 13 residues long. V was shortened by 7 bases and J by 3 bases, with 12 bases between the two germline ends. CDR3 coding DNA: TGTGCCAGCACAAACAGGATAGACACTGAAGCTTTCTTT. Translation: CASTNRIDTEAFF.

V is TRBV5-1 and J is TRBJ2-7; 7 bases agree with TRBD2. This CDR3 contains 13 residues. CDR1 is SGHRS and CDR2 is YFSETQ in the germline V gene. The trim removed 5 bases at V and 5 bases at J, leaving 7 bases unmatched. CDR3 DNA sequence: TGCGCCAGCAGATACTGGGAGGGCAACGAGCAGTACTTC. This gives the protein CASRYWEGNEQYF. Supplemented by reference TRBV5-1 and TRBJ2-7, the full variable domain reads KAGVTQTPRYLIKTRGQQVTLSCSPISGHRSVSWYQQTPGQGLQFLFEYFSETQRNKGNFPGRFSGRQFSNSRSEMNVSTLELGDSALYLCASRYWEGNEQYFGPGTRLTVT.

V and J are TRBV5-4 and TRBJ2-1, with 11 bases identical to TRBD2. Germline CDR1 SGHNT, CDR2 YYREEE (reference sequence). The trim removed 2 bases at V and 5 bases at J, leaving 6 bases unmatched. This CDR3 is built from 16 residues. The CDR3 DNA reads TGTGCCAGCAGCTTCTCCCTAGCGGGGGGAAACAATGAGCAGTTCTTC. Translating it yields CASSFSLAGGNNEQFF.